This TCR beta chain was documented in a study of cytotoxic CD8 clonotypes in ibrutinib-treated CLL. Overall study: The patients, around 12 relapsed/refractory and roughly 15 treatment-naive, included about 18 who were IGHV unmutated. Responses comprised about 25 partial and 2 complete; at median roughly 70 months, approximately 14 remained remitted and about twelve progressed. Study-wide results and limits: Clonality, elevated at ibrutinib response, dropped back toward baseline at progression.

Germline V CDR1 and CDR2: MDHEN, SYDVKM. CDR3 length: 13 amino acids. V gave up 3 bases and J gave up 6 bases, with 11 bases separating them. Assay: immunoSEQ multiplex PCR; the TCRdb copy retains only in-frame clones and omits some. The sample gives 160,000 or so clones, approximately 90% of which show up once; about 2.9% is in the top ten. About this clone itself: Its antigen remains unknown.

The sample consisted of PBMCs, taken at disease progression, from a patient treated with ibrutinib. This receptor was identified in a human donor with chronic lymphocytic leukemia. V and J are TRBV28 and TRBJ1-2; a possible D gene is TRBD1 (5 bases). The CDR3 spells CASSFSRGDGYTF. The DNA for the CDR3 is TGTGCCAGCAGTTTTTCCCGGGGCGATGGCTACACCTTC.